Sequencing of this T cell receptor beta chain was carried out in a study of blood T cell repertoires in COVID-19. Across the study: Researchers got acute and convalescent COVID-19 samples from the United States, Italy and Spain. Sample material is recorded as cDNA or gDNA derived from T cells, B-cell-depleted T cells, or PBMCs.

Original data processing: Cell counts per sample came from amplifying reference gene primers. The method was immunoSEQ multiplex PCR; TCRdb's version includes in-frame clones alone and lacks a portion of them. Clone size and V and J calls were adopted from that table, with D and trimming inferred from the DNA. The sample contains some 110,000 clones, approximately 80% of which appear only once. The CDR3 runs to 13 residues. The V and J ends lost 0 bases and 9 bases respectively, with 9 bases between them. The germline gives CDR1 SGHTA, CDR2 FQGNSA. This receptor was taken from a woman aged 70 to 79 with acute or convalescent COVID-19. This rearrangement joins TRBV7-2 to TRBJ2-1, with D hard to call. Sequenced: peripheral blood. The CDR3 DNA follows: TGTGCCAGCAGCTTAGCGGCCCAAGTTGAGCAGTTCTTC. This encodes CASSLAAQVEQFF. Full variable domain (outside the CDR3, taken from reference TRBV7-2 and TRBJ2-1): GAGVSQSPSNKVTEKGKDVELRCDPISGHTALYWYRQSLGQGLEFLIYFQGNSAPDKSGLPSDRFSAERTGGSVSTLTIQRTQQEDSAVYLCASSLAAQVEQFFGPGTRLTVL.